The rows below give T cell receptor beta chains drawn from one sample of a study of Graves' ophthalmopathy and Graves' hyperthyroidism. TCRdb ran MiXCR on the multiplex PCR reads and lists one entry per CDR3 protein. The profile shows around 600,000 distinct CDR3 sequences, under 50% of them singletons. The sample consisted of peripheral blood. The origin of the receptors is an adult man with Graves' ophthalmopathy. Each CDR3 is given without its conserved first and last residue. Fields, in order: clone size, J gene, V gene, CDR3 protein. Where a row states a size, it is once, few, many or the class of an expanded clone; other rows omit it.

clone size: .
J gene: .
V gene: TRBV19
CDR3 protein: ASSILAGGDNEQF

clone size: few
J gene: TRBJ2-2
V gene: TRBV20-1
CDR3 protein: SARGGGAGTGELF

clone size: many
J gene: TRBJ2-5
V gene: TRBV20-1
CDR3 protein: SVPHGTQETQY

clone size: .
J gene: TRBJ2-5
V gene: TRBV25-1
CDR3 protein: ASSEWTEPRVTQY

clone size: .
J gene: TRBJ1-1
V gene: TRBV5-1
CDR3 protein: ASSPDSIMPNTEAF

clone size: many
J gene: TRBJ2-5
V gene: TRBV19
CDR3 protein: ASSIQGQETQY

clone size: .
J gene: TRBJ1-1
V gene: TRBV12-3/TRBV12-4
CDR3 protein: ASRTMANAPTEAF

clone size: many
J gene: TRBJ1-6
V gene: TRBV20-1
CDR3 protein: SASSRGYNSPLH

clone size: .
J gene: TRBJ2-7
V gene: TRBV12-3/TRBV12-4
CDR3 protein: ASSLRQSYGYEQY

clone size: .
J gene: TRBJ2-5
V gene: TRBV25-1
CDR3 protein: ACSARGQGSYEQY

clone size: many
J gene: TRBJ2-2
V gene: TRBV25-1
CDR3 protein: ASSGALSWGGELF

clone size: .
J gene: TRBJ2-7
V gene: TRBV6-6
CDR3 protein: ASSDLRAGEQH

clone size: few
J gene: TRBJ2-5
V gene: TRBV7-2
CDR3 protein: ASSPTGTGGTETQY

clone size: large
J gene: TRBJ2-6
V gene: TRBV29-1
CDR3 protein: SVDSGANVLT

clone size: .
J gene: TRBJ2-5
V gene: TRBV6-2/TRBV6-3
CDR3 protein: ASSPDKDRVRETQY

clone size: many
J gene: TRBJ1-1
V gene: TRBV7-8
CDR3 protein: ASSPGDSWTEAF

clone size: .
J gene: TRBJ1-1
V gene: TRBV12-3/TRBV12-4
CDR3 protein: ASSRGTHTEVF

clone size: once
J gene: TRBJ2-5
V gene: TRBV5-1
CDR3 protein: ASSHATGTEETQY

clone size: many
J gene: TRBJ2-6
V gene: TRBV4-3
CDR3 protein: ASSQEVSGLSGANVLT

clone size: few
J gene: TRBJ1-1
V gene: TRBV29-1
CDR3 protein: SVEGTGGAF

clone size: many
J gene: TRBJ2-2
V gene: TRBV10-3
CDR3 protein: ATDRGTNTGELF